These 23 T cell receptor beta chains were all obtained from the same sample, sequenced in a study of shared clonotypes between healthy human individuals. The method was immunoSEQ multiplex PCR; TCRdb's version includes in-frame clones alone and lacks a portion of them. The table shows about 1.1 million clones, with around 77% occurring only once. Sequencing was carried out using memory CD4+ T cells from PBMCs. Subset: CD45RA-negative fraction. The receptor source for this set is a young man in good health. Some clones in this sample may be carry-over from other donors' samples.

The chain carries TRBV5-6 and TRBJ2-4; TRBD1 matches 8 bases. Unmatched junction bases numbered 7, after V lost 4 bases and J lost 1 base. CDR1 and CDR2 from the germline V gene are SGHDT and YYEEEE. CDR3 length equals 16 residues. This chain's CDR3 is CASSNRGTGAKNIQYF. Written as DNA, the CDR3 is TGTGCCAGCAGCAACAGGGGGACGGGGGCCAAAAACATTCAGTACTTC.

The chain carries TRBV2 and TRBJ2-4; tentatively, D is TRBD1 (5 bases). Per the germline V gene, CDR1 is SNHLY and CDR2 is FYNNEI. This CDR3 spans 15 amino acids. Trimming pared 3 bases from V and 1 base from J, leaving 10 bases between. The DNA for the CDR3 is TGTGCCAGCAGTGAGGGGCAGGCGGCCAAAAACATTCAGTACTTC. Protein sequence: CASSEGQAAKNIQYF.

The sample holds one count of this clone. The rearrangement links TRBV29-1 to TRBJ2-1; D may correspond to TRBD1 or TRBD2 (5 bases each). The CDR3 length is 12 residues. Trimming shortened V by 6 bases and J by 8 bases, and 14 bases separated the two germline ends. The germline V gene encodes CDR1 SQVTM and CDR2 ANQGSEA. The CDR3 spells CSVTRVGDEQFF. The DNA for the CDR3 is TGCAGCGTCACTAGGGTGGGGGATGAGCAGTTCTTC.

This clone came up a few times. CDR3 protein: CASSPAGEGDTQYF. The CDR3 coding sequence is TGTGCCAGCAGTCCAGCGGGGGAGGGAGATACGCAGTATTTT. V is TRBV28 and J is TRBJ2-3, with TRBD2 matching 8 bases. CDR1 MDHEN and CDR2 SYDVKM come from the germline V gene. J lost 5 bases, V lost 5 bases, and 6 bases had no gene match. The CDR3 sequence is 14 residues long.

The CDR3 region is CASSLGQGSQPQHF. CDR3 coding DNA: TGTGCCAGCAGCTTGGGGCAGGGGAGTCAGCCCCAGCATTTT. V usage is TRBV5-5 and J usage is TRBJ1-5; possibly TRBD1 for D (6 bases). The germline V and J ends were trimmed by 0 bases and 6 bases, with 10 bases remaining between them. Germline V gene lookup returns CDR1 SGHKS and CDR2 YYEKEE (reference sequence). The CDR3 runs 14 residues.

The chain recombines TRBV28 with TRBJ1-2; no reliable D call. V was shortened by 7 bases and J by 4 bases, with 19 bases between the two germline ends. This CDR3 region has 15 residues. Germline lookup yields CDR1 MDHEN and CDR2 SYDVKM. CDR3 bases: TGTGCCAGCACTACCCTCCCGGGCGCTGGCTATGGCTACACCTTC. This sequence encodes CASTTLPGAGYGYTF.

V is TRBV29-1 and J is TRBJ2-1; D gene uncertain. V gave up 7 bases and J gave up 0 bases, with 10 bases separating them. This CDR3 comprises 13 residues. Germline V gives CDR1 SQVTM, CDR2 ANQGSEA. DNA for the CDR3: TGCAGCGCTGACACGTTCTCCTACAATGAGCAGTTCTTC. It translates to CSADTFSYNEQFF.

The rearrangement joins TRBV28 to TRBJ2-3; D is possibly TRBD2 (5 bases). The germline V and J ends were trimmed by 4 bases and 4 bases, with 9 bases remaining between them. Germline V CDR1 and CDR2: MDHEN, SYDVKM. The CDR3 extends over 13 amino acids. The CDR3 DNA reads as TGTGCCAGCAGTTGGGCGGGTCCAGATACGCAGTATTTT. Protein: CASSWAGPDTQYF.

This clone was found once. The genes are TRBV6-1 and TRBJ2-6; D unclear. The CDR3 contains 14 residues. The V and J ends lost 8 bases and 3 bases respectively, with 11 bases between them. Per the germline V gene, CDR1 is MNHNS and CDR2 is SASEGT. DNA for the CDR3: TGTGCCAGCCTGGAATGGGGTGGGGCCAACGTCCTGACTTTC. Amino acids: CASLEWGGANVLTF.

The V and J genes are TRBV28 and TRBJ2-7, with a possible D match to TRBD1 (6 bases). The CDR3 spans 14 residues. V was shortened by 1 base and J by 4 bases, with 11 bases between the two germline ends. Germline assignment: CDR1 MDHEN and CDR2 SYDVKM. As DNA, the CDR3 is TGTGCCAGCAGTTTATTGGGCAGGGGTTACGAGCAGTACTTC. Protein product: CASSLLGRGYEQYF.

Ten or more counts support this clone. The chain employs TRBV15 and TRBJ1-3, with D tentatively TRBD1 (6 bases). The germline gives CDR1 LNHNV, CDR2 YYDKDF (reference sequence). CDR3 size: 14 residues. Between the trimmed V and J ends, which lost 7 bases and 4 bases, there was a span of 14 bases. The CDR3 here is CATTDGGEGNTIYF. The CDR3 bases are TGTGCCACCACCGATGGGGGCGAAGGAAACACCATATATTTT.

This clone was observed once. The rearrangement joins TRBV5-1 to TRBJ1-2; D remains ambiguous. This CDR3 has 14 residues. The V end lost 0 bases, the J end lost 5 bases, and 11 bases lay between the germline ends. CDR1 is SGHRS and CDR2 is YFSETQ in the germline V gene. The CDR3 loop reads CASSLGGFGYGYTF. For the CDR3, the DNA is TGCGCCAGCAGCTTGGGAGGGTTCGGGTATGGCTACACCTTC.

DNA of the CDR3: TGCGCCAGCAGCTACGGGACAGCCGCAACTAATGAAAAACTGTTTTTT. Protein product: CASSYGTAATNEKLFF. The rearrangement uses TRBV5-1 and TRBJ1-4, with 7 positions matching TRBD1. This CDR3 contains 16 residues. The trim removed 3 bases at V and 0 bases at J, leaving 5 bases unmatched. Germline V gives CDR1 SGHRS, CDR2 YFSETQ.

The chain uses TRBV4-1 and TRBJ1-1; D remains ambiguous. Germline V gene data show CDR1 as MGHRA and CDR2 as YSYEKL. The ends were cut back, 3 bases at V and 4 bases at J, with 12 bases in the middle. The CDR3 extends over 14 amino acids. This CDR3 is CASSHPPVSTEAFF. The CDR3 DNA reads as TGCGCCAGCAGCCACCCTCCGGTTAGCACTGAAGCTTTCTTT.

The chain uses TRBV4-2 and TRBJ2-1; the D gene could be TRBD1 or TRBD2 (6 bases each). This CDR3 has 14 residues. Trimming took 4 bases from V and 8 from J, leaving 15 bases between them. Germline V gene data show CDR1 as LGHNA and CDR2 as YNFKEQ. CDR3 DNA: TGTGCCAGCAGCCCCGGGACATCGGGGGATGAGCAGTTCTTC. Translation gives CASSPGTSGDEQFF.

V is TRBV2 and J is TRBJ1-5; D possibly corresponds to TRBD1 (5 bases). CDR1 is SNHLY, CDR2 FYNNEI, per germline. Trimming shortened V by 7 bases and J by 5 bases, and 15 bases separated the two germline ends. CDR3 length equals 14 residues. DNA of the CDR3: TGTGCCAGCATGGGTATCAGGGACGATCAGCCCCAGCATTTT. Translated, it gives CASMGIRDDQPQHF.

This chain links TRBV2 with TRBJ1-2, with D possibly matching TRBD1 (5 bases). CDR3 length equals 14 residues. Trimming took off 6 bases at V and 1 base at J, with 12 bases between the two ends. Germline lookup yields CDR1 SNHLY and CDR2 FYNNEI. The CDR3 sequence: CASRGNRYNYGYTF. The CDR3 DNA reads TGTGCCAGCAGGGGAAACAGGTATAACTATGGCTACACCTTC.

The rearrangement uses TRBV2 and TRBJ1-2, with D possibly TRBD1 on 5 matching bases. Trimming removed 3 bases from V and 12 bases from J, with 8 bases in between. The CDR3 is 10 residues long. The V gene's germline CDR1 is SNHLY and CDR2 FYNNEI. The CDR3 spells CASSDWGDTF. CDR3 coding DNA: TGTGCCAGCAGTGATTGGGGGGACACCTTC.

Remarks on this clone: A much larger clone sits a single nucleotide away, making a read error possible. The chain has TRBV5-1 and TRBJ2-3, with 8 nucleotides matching TRBD2. V lost 0 bases to trimming and J lost 4 bases; unmatched junction nucleotides: 1. Germline V gene data show CDR1 as SGHRS and CDR2 as YFSETQ. The CDR3 has 14 residues. CDR3 residues: CASSLAGGADTQYF. The CDR3, as DNA: TGCGCCAGCAGCTTGGCGGGAGGGGCAGATACGCAGTATTTT.

The chain carries TRBV10-2 and TRBJ2-2, with 8 bases aligning to TRBD2. The CDR3 consists of 15 residues. CDR1 WSHSY and CDR2 SAAADI come from the germline V gene. J was trimmed by 4 bases and V by 2 bases; bases with no gene match: 3. In nucleotides, the CDR3 is TGCGCCAGCAGTGAGGTAGCGGGGAGCACCGGGGAGCTGTTTTTT. This codes for CASSEVAGSTGELFF.

The chain joins TRBV7-9 to TRBJ2-2; 7 bases agree with TRBD1. This CDR3 contains 15 residues. V lost 2 bases and J lost 7; bases outside the gene matches: 7. Germline loops: CDR1 SEHNR, CDR2 FQNEAQ (reference sequence). CDR3 coding DNA: TGTGCCAGCAGCTTAACAGGGGCCCCCCACGGGGAGCTGTTTTTT. Amino acids: CASSLTGAPHGELFF.

Concerning this clone itself: Additional DNA sequences in this sample encode the identical CDR3. The CDR3 sequence: CASSLGAGSQETQYF. Written as DNA, the CDR3 is TGCGCCAGCAGCTTGGGGGCCGGGAGCCAAGAGACCCAGTACTTC. V and J are TRBV5-1 and TRBJ2-5, with D possibly TRBD2 on 6 matching bases. From germline, CDR1 is SGHRS and CDR2 YFSETQ. The ends were cut back, 0 bases at V and 1 base at J, with 10 bases in the middle. The CDR3 has 15 residues. The full variable domain, completed using reference TRBV5-1 and TRBJ2-5, is KAGVTQTPRYLIKTRGQQVTLSCSPISGHRSVSWYQQTPGQGLQFLFEYFSETQRNKGNFPGRFSGRQFSNSRSEMNVSTLELGDSALYLCASSLGAGSQETQYFGPGTRLLVL.

The rearrangement uses TRBV6-6 and TRBJ1-4; 7 nucleotides align to TRBD1. From germline, CDR1 is MNHNY and CDR2 SVGAGI (reference sequence). The CDR3 has 13 residues. V shed 8 bases and J 6 bases; nucleotides not matched to a gene: 6. The CDR3, as DNA: TGTGCCAGCGCCGGGACAGCAGATGAAAAACTGTTTTTT. It yields the protein CASAGTADEKLFF.